The 29 T cell receptor beta chains in this list originate from one sample, sequenced in a study of T cell responses to AZD1222 COVID-19 vaccine. The protocol was immunoSEQ multiplex PCR, while the TCRdb copy is restricted to in-frame clones and leaves out a portion. The sample shows about 170,000 clones, about 92% of them seen only once. The sample here was peripheral blood, taken on day 0 of AZD1222 vaccination. These receptors all come from an adult in good health.

This clone is a singleton in its sample. The chain joins TRBV12-3 or TRBV12-4 to TRBJ1-5; weak D call: TRBD1 (5 bases). V lost 7 bases to trimming and J lost 5 bases, with 12 bases between them. The CDR3 contains 13 residues. The CDR3 loop reads CASTGDGYQPQHF. In nucleotides, the CDR3 is TGTGCCAGCACCGGGGACGGATATCAGCCCCAGCATTTT.

The V gene is TRBV7-9, the J gene TRBJ2-1; D possibly corresponds to TRBD2 (5 bases). The CDR3 covers 14 residues. The V and J ends lost 3 bases and 7 bases respectively, with 13 bases between them. Germline values: CDR1 SEHNR, CDR2 FQNEAQ (reference sequence). The CDR3 sequence: CASSFDYGENEQFF. CDR3 nucleotides: TGTGCCAGCAGCTTCGATTATGGGGAGAATGAGCAGTTCTTC.

V is TRBV6-1 and J is TRBJ1-5, with 8 positions matching TRBD1. The CDR3 contains 15 residues. Germline-derived CDR1 and CDR2 are MNHNS and SASEGT. V gave up 2 bases and J gave up 3 bases; unmatched junction bases: 3. CDR3 amino acids: CASSEQGASNQPQHF. In nucleotides, the CDR3 is TGTGCCAGCAGTGAACAGGGGGCGTCCAATCAGCCCCAGCATTTT.

This rearrangement joins TRBV18 to TRBJ1-3; 8 bases match TRBD1. This CDR3 has 14 amino acids. J gave up 4 bases and V 6 bases, and 5 bases lay outside the gene matches. The germline V gene has CDR1 KGHSH and CDR2 LQKENI. The CDR3 DNA reads TGTGCCAGCTCCGAAAGGACAGGGGGAAACACCATATATTTT. It is translated as CASSERTGGNTIYF. Complete variable domain (other parts from reference TRBV18 and TRBJ1-3): NAGVMQNPRHLVRRRGQEARLRCSPMKGHSHVYWYRQLPEEGLKFMVYLQKENIIDESGMPKERFSAEFPKEGPSILRIQQVVRGDSAAYFCASSERTGGNTIYFGEGSWLTVV.

This clone was counted only a few times. The rearrangement joins TRBV28 to TRBJ2-5, with D possibly being TRBD1 (6 bases). V lost 3 bases, J lost 4 bases, and 15 bases lay in between. This CDR3 contains 15 residues. Germline values: CDR1 MDHEN, CDR2 SYDVKM. In nucleotides, the CDR3 is TGTGCCAGCAGTTTTCAAACAGGGTGGTCAGAGACCCAGTACTTC. Its protein is CASSFQTGWSETQYF. The full variable domain, with the rest looked up from reference TRBV28 and TRBJ2-5, is DVKVTQSSRYLVKRTGEKVFLECVQDMDHENMFWYRQDPGLGLRLIYFSYDVKMKEKGDIPEGYSVSREKKERFSLILESASTNQTSMYLCASSFQTGWSETQYFGPGTRLLVL.

The chain joins TRBV18 to TRBJ1-3; 9 positions match TRBD1. In germline, CDR1 is KGHSH, CDR2 LQKENI. This CDR3 comprises 17 residues. Trimming removed 4 bases from V and 0 bases from J; junction bases left unmatched: 7. The CDR3 DNA follows: TGTGCCAGCTCACTCTTCTCGGGACAGGGCTCTGGAAACACCATATATTTT. Its translation is CASSLFSGQGSGNTIYF.

The J gene is TRBJ1-1, the V gene TRBV15; 9 bases line up with TRBD1. V was pared by 4 bases and J by 0 bases, with 3 bases of the junction left unmatched. CDR3 length: 15 residues. Looked up from germline, CDR1 is LNHNV and CDR2 is YYDKDF (reference sequence). CDR3: CATSIRTGVNTEAFF. The CDR3 DNA sequence: TGTGCCACCAGCATAAGGACAGGGGTGAACACTGAAGCTTTCTTT.

The rearrangement joins TRBV10-1 to TRBJ2-2, with TRBD2 matching over 8 bases. CDR1 is WNHNN, CDR2 SYGVQD, per germline (reference sequence). The CDR3 contains 15 residues. The V gene end was trimmed by 4 bases and the J gene end by 3 bases; junction bases not matched to a gene: 4. The CDR3 region is CASSVGTRDTGELFF. DNA for the CDR3: TGCGCCAGCAGTGTTGGGACTAGAGACACCGGGGAGCTGTTTTTT.

The V gene is TRBV27, the J gene TRBJ2-7, with TRBD1 as a possible D gene (5 bases). From germline, CDR1 is MNHEY and CDR2 SMNVEV (reference sequence). This CDR3 region has 14 residues. V gave up 1 base and J gave up 3 bases, with 10 bases separating them. The CDR3 region has the DNA TGTGCCAGCAGTTTATTCGACAGATTCTACGAGCAGTACTTC. It is translated as CASSLFDRFYEQYF.

The DNA of the CDR3 is TGTGCCAGCCGCAAAGGGGCCAGCAATCAGCCCCAGCATTTT. Translating it yields CASRKGASNQPQHF. The V call is TRBV6-5, the J call TRBJ1-5; D possibly corresponds to TRBD1 (5 bases). Germline CDR1 is MNHEY and CDR2 is SVGAGI. There are 14 residues in the CDR3. Between the trimmed V and J ends, which lost 8 bases and 1 base, there was a span of 12 bases.

This sequence joins TRBV6-5 and TRBJ1-5, with D unclear. The V end was cut by 8 bases, the J end by 2 bases, with 16 bases between. Looked up from germline, CDR1 is MNHEY and CDR2 is SVGAGI. This CDR3 is built from 15 residues. The CDR3 DNA reads TGTGCCAGCGGGAGTTGGGCGGCGGGCAATCAGCCCCAGCATTTT. Amino acid sequence: CASGSWAAGNQPQHF.

This chain uses TRBV7-2 with TRBJ2-5; possible D gene TRBD1, 6 bases. Trimming removed 5 bases at V and 5 bases at J, with 18 bases between. In germline, CDR1 is SGHTA, CDR2 FQGNSA. The CDR3 length is 15 residues. CDR3 residues: CASSPWARGEETQYF. The CDR3 nucleotides are TGTGCCAGCAGCCCCTGGGCCAGGGGAGAGGAGACCCAGTACTTC. Based on the CDR3 plus reference TRBV7-2 and TRBJ2-5, the full variable domain is GAGVSQSPSNKVTEKGKDVELRCDPISGHTALYWYRQSLGQGLEFLIYFQGNSAPDKSGLPSDRFSAERTGGSVSTLTIQRTQQEDSAVYLCASSPWARGEETQYFGPGTRLLVL.

The V gene is TRBV2, the J gene TRBJ1-5; tentative D call: TRBD1 (5 bases). Germline V gives CDR1 SNHLY, CDR2 FYNNEI. The CDR3 length is 14 residues. Trimming took off 10 bases at V and 7 bases at J, with 20 bases between the two ends. CDR3 loop: CATGPRGRGQPQHF. The DNA for the CDR3 is TGTGCCACCGGGCCTAGGGGTCGGGGACAGCCCCAGCATTTT.

This chain uses TRBV9 with TRBJ1-1, with TRBD1 matching over 7 bases. The ends lost 3 bases at V and 0 bases at J; junction bases unmatched: 8. Looked up from germline, CDR1 is SGDLS and CDR2 is YYNGEE. CDR3 length equals 16 residues. The CDR3 here is CASSGTGDPMNTEAFF. CDR3 nucleotides: TGTGCCAGCAGCGGCACAGGGGACCCCATGAACACTGAAGCTTTCTTT.

This CDR3 reads CASSFPRFSGGRGDTQYF. The CDR3 nucleotides are TGTGCCAGCAGCTTCCCCAGATTTAGCGGGGGACGGGGAGATACGCAGTATTTT. The rearrangement joins TRBV7-2 to TRBJ2-3; 9 nucleotides agree with TRBD2. The CDR3 runs 18 residues. Germline values: CDR1 SGHTA, CDR2 FQGNSA. V was clipped by 3 bases and J by 5 bases; unmatched bases: 15.

J is TRBJ1-2 and V is TRBV7-2, with a weak D call TRBD1 (5 bases). CDR3 length: 15 residues. V was shortened by 3 bases and J by 2 bases, with 13 bases between the two germline ends. Germline V gives CDR1 SGHTA, CDR2 FQGNSA. CDR3 coding DNA: TGTGCCAGCAGCTTGACCGGGACGGTCAACTATGGCTACACCTTC. Protein sequence: CASSLTGTVNYGYTF.

This clone has only a few counts. The chain is built from TRBV7-2 and TRBJ2-1; D tentatively reads TRBD1 or TRBD2 (6 bases each). V gave up 3 bases and J gave up 6 bases, with 15 bases separating them. Looked up from germline, CDR1 is SGHTA and CDR2 is FQGNSA. This CDR3 spans 15 amino acids. CDR3 sequence: CASSLGGVTFNEQFF. CDR3 bases: TGTGCCAGCAGCTTGGGGGGCGTAACCTTCAATGAGCAGTTCTTC.

This rearrangement joins TRBV28 to TRBJ2-7; 8 bases agree with TRBD2. V lost 5 bases to trimming and J lost 6 bases; unmatched junction nucleotides: 0. The germline V gene has CDR1 MDHEN and CDR2 SYDVKM. This CDR3 region has 11 residues. The CDR3 DNA is TGTGCCAGCAGTGCGGGAGGCGAGCAGTACTTC. Translation gives CASSAGGEQYF.

This sequence joins TRBV5-1 and TRBJ1-1; TRBD1 agrees at 11 bases. Germline V gene lookup returns CDR1 SGHRS and CDR2 YFSETQ. The V and J ends lost 0 bases and 5 bases, in that order; junction bases with no gene match: 3. The CDR3 is 15 amino acids. In DNA, the CDR3 is TGCGCCAGCAGCTTGGAAGGGACAGGGGGTACTGAAGCTTTCTTT. Translated: CASSLEGTGGTEAFF.

The genes are TRBV11-2 and TRBJ1-2, with 7 bases fitting TRBD1. The CDR3 length is 15 residues. The J segment lost 4 bases and the V segment lost 7 bases, leaving 12 bases of the junction unmatched. Germline assignment: CDR1 SGHAT and CDR2 FQNNGV. CDR3: CASTYRGPPIYGYTF. In nucleotides, the CDR3 is TGTGCCAGCACCTACAGGGGACCACCAATCTATGGCTACACCTTC.

The chain uses TRBV29-1 and TRBJ1-2, with D tentatively TRBD1 (6 bases). Trimming took off 0 bases at V and 8 bases at J, with 13 bases between the two ends. The CDR3 extends over 13 amino acids. In germline, CDR1 is SQVTM, CDR2 ANQGSEA. The DNA of the CDR3 is TGCAGCGTTGAAGAGGGGAACAGGGAGGGCTACACCTTC. This codes for CSVEEGNREGYTF.

CDR3 in amino acids: CASSLGQYQPQHF. The CDR3 bases are TGTGCCAGCAGCTTGGGACAGTATCAGCCCCAGCATTTT. The rearrangement uses TRBV5-6 and TRBJ1-5; D perhaps matches TRBD1 (5 bases). V was clipped by 0 bases and J by 5 bases, with 6 bases between them. Germline CDR1 reads SGHDT; CDR2 reads YYEEEE. The CDR3 has 13 amino acids.

This rearrangement joins TRBV7-6 to TRBJ1-6; possible D gene TRBD1, 6 bases. Trimming shortened V by 5 bases and J by 7 bases, and 12 bases separated the two germline ends. Per germline, CDR1 SGHVS and CDR2 FNYEAQ. The CDR3 has 14 residues. The CDR3 here is CASSLTGLNSPLHF. CDR3 nucleotides: TGTGCCAGCAGCCTTACAGGGTTGAATTCACCCCTCCACTTT.

The V call is TRBV27, the J call TRBJ2-1; possible D gene TRBD2, 6 bases. Germline CDR1 and CDR2: MNHEY and SMNVEV (reference sequence). This CDR3 contains 13 residues. V lost 8 bases to trimming and J lost 5 bases, with 13 bases between them. The CDR3 DNA reads TGTGCCAGCCGGGGCGGGATCGACAATGAGCAGTTCTTC. Protein: CASRGGIDNEQFF.

The chain links TRBV19 to TRBJ1-2; 7 positions match TRBD1. Unmatched junction bases numbered 10, after V lost 2 bases and J lost 1 base. The germline gives CDR1 LNHDA, CDR2 SQIVND (reference sequence). This CDR3 contains 17 residues. Written as DNA, the CDR3 is TGTGCCAGTAGTATACCCAGGGGGAGCTCATTTAACTATGGCTACACCTTC. Amino acids: CASSIPRGSSFNYGYTF.

The chain has TRBV5-5 and TRBJ1-4, with a weak D call TRBD1 (5 bases). This CDR3 region has 16 residues. Trimming took 1 base from V and 1 from J, leaving 11 bases between them. Germline assignment: CDR1 SGHKS and CDR2 YYEKEE (reference sequence). CDR3 in DNA: TGTGCCAGCAGCTTGACCGTAGGGGAAACTAATGAAAAACTGTTTTTT. Translating gives CASSLTVGETNEKLFF.

The chain links TRBV30 to TRBJ1-6, with D hard to call. This CDR3 is 14 amino acids long. CDR1 is GTSNPN, CDR2 SVGIG, per germline (reference sequence). With 8 bases removed from V and 13 bases from J, the gap between germline ends came to 24 bases. The CDR3 DNA reads as TGTGCCGGTTACTTTCCGGCCTACAACGGGCCCCTCCACTTT. Residues: CAGYFPAYNGPLHF.

The CDR3 nucleotides read TGCGCCAGCAGCCAAGATCACGGGGTTCCTAGCACAGATACGCAGTATTTT. Its protein is CASSQDHGVPSTDTQYF. The rearrangement uses TRBV4-1 and TRBJ2-3; a weak D match, TRBD2 (5 bases). This CDR3 is 17 amino acids long. V was trimmed by 0 bases and J by 0 bases, leaving 13 bases between them. Per the germline V gene, CDR1 is MGHRA and CDR2 is YSYEKL.

V is TRBV27 and J is TRBJ2-3, with 11 bases aligning to TRBD2. The germline V gene has CDR1 MNHEY and CDR2 SMNVEV (reference sequence). Trimming took 3 bases from V and 6 from J; bases not matched to a gene: 5. The length of the CDR3 is 15 residues. In nucleotides, the CDR3 is TGTGCCAGCAGTTTTTCTGGGACTAGCGGCGATACGCAGTATTTT. Translation: CASSFSGTSGDTQYF.